These 12 T cell receptor beta chains were sequenced from one sample in a study of cytomegalovirus exposure and HLA in healthy donors. Profiling relied on immunoSEQ multiplex PCR, and the TCRdb table lists in-frame clones only, not all of them. The sample consists of some 170,000 clones, approximately 88% of them appearing once. The specimen was PBMCs. Every receptor here comes from a man aged 25-45 years in good health and CMV-seropositive.

J is TRBJ2-3 and V is TRBV18; 12 bases agree with TRBD2. Germline loops: CDR1 KGHSH, CDR2 LQKENI. The ends lost 0 bases at V and 2 bases at J; junction bases unmatched: 9. There are 19 residues in the CDR3. The CDR3 protein is CASSPPKGLAGPLTDTQYF. Written as DNA, the CDR3 is TGTGCCAGCTCACCACCGAAAGGACTAGCGGGACCTCTCACAGATACGCAGTATTTT.

The chain has TRBV4-1 and TRBJ2-1; the match to TRBD1 covers 7 bases. The CDR3 is made up of 16 amino acids. The ends lost 2 bases at V and 0 bases at J; junction bases unmatched: 4. The V gene's germline CDR1 is MGHRA and CDR2 YSYEKL. The chain's CDR3 is CASSQIGTVSYNEQFF. The CDR3 DNA reads as TGCGCCAGCAGCCAAATCGGGACAGTCTCCTACAATGAGCAGTTCTTC.

V is TRBV10-3 and J is TRBJ2-2; a weak D match, TRBD1 (6 bases). The CDR3 totals 18 residues. CDR1 and CDR2 (germline): ENHRY, SYGVKD. V was trimmed by 2 bases and J by 0 bases, leaving 16 bases between them. The CDR3 loop reads CAISEPSTGQANTGELFF. In nucleotides, the CDR3 is TGTGCCATCAGTGAGCCTAGTACAGGGCAAGCGAACACCGGGGAGCTGTTTTTT.

The chain combines TRBV7-2 with TRBJ2-2; 9 positions agree with TRBD2. V was clipped by 6 bases and J by 8 bases; unmatched bases: 13. Per the germline V gene, CDR1 is SGHTA and CDR2 is FQGNSA. The CDR3 has 16 amino acids. The CDR3 sequence is CASSSGTSLRWGELFF. For the CDR3, the DNA is TGTGCCAGCAGTTCCGGGACTAGCCTTCGTTGGGGGGAGCTGTTTTTT.

This chain joins TRBV7-6 and TRBJ2-5; 11 bases align to TRBD2. Germline CDR1 and CDR2: SGHVS and FNYEAQ. This CDR3 comprises 16 residues. After removal of 3 bases from V and 1 base from J, the junction contained 4 bases not matched to a gene. The chain's CDR3 is CASSFRLAGLQETQYF. Here the CDR3 DNA reads TGTGCCAGCAGCTTCCGACTAGCGGGGCTCCAAGAGACCCAGTACTTC.

V gene TRBV7-9 combines with J gene TRBJ2-5, with unresolved D. Looked up from germline, CDR1 is SEHNR and CDR2 is FQNEAQ (reference sequence). The CDR3 loop spans 14 amino acids. V lost 2 bases and J 0 bases, leaving 7 bases between the germline ends. The CDR3 here is CASSLMSNQETQYF. The CDR3 coding sequence is TGTGCCAGCAGCTTAATGTCTAACCAAGAGACCCAGTACTTC.

The chain carries TRBV5-1 and TRBJ2-5; D is possibly TRBD1 (8 bases). CDR1 is SGHRS and CDR2 is YFSETQ in the germline V gene. CDR3 size: 13 residues. The V gene lost 7 bases and the J gene lost 5 bases, with 15 bases spanning the gap. The CDR3 here is CASWTGRGETQYF. CDR3 nucleotides: TGCGCCAGCTGGACAGGGAGGGGCGAGACCCAGTACTTC.

The rearrangement links TRBV12-2 to TRBJ2-3; the table names TRBD1, a call not compared with the DNA. TRBV12-2 is a recognized pseudogene. The CDR3 spans 19 residues. The CDR3 nucleotides read TGTGCAAGTCGCTTAGCGCACTCCGGGACAGGGGTCGGCACAGATACGCAGTATTTT. This encodes CASRLAHSGTGVGTDTQYF.

This clone was picked up many times. The chain carries TRBV2 and TRBJ2-3, with a possible D match to TRBD2 (5 bases). Germline CDR1 reads SNHLY; CDR2 reads FYNNEI. CDR3 length equals 12 residues. The V end lost 2 bases, the J end lost 8 bases, and 8 bases lay between the germline ends. The CDR3 loop reads CASSELEGTQYF. The CDR3, as DNA: TGTGCCAGCAGTGAACTTGAGGGTACGCAGTATTTT.

Here the CDR3 DNA reads TGCGCCAGCAGCTTTCAGGGGAACTATGGCTACACCTTC. Protein product: CASSFQGNYGYTF. V gene TRBV5-1 combines with J gene TRBJ1-2; the D gene is possibly TRBD1 (6 bases). CDR1 is SGHRS, CDR2 YFSETQ, per germline. V lost 2 bases to trimming and J lost 2 bases, with 7 bases between them. CDR3 length equals 13 residues.

The chain couples TRBV7-9 to TRBJ2-5; D is perhaps TRBD1 (7 bases). Trimming took 1 base from V and 6 from J, leaving 12 bases between them. The CDR3 has 14 amino acids. CDR1 is SEHNR and CDR2 is FQNEAQ in the germline V gene (reference sequence). CDR3 residues: CASSLEAGGKTQYF. In nucleotides, the CDR3 is TGTGCCAGCAGCTTAGAGGCAGGGGGGAAGACCCAGTACTTC.

The chain joins TRBV7-9 to TRBJ1-2, with 8 bases fitting TRBD1. CDR3 length equals 15 residues. J was trimmed by 6 bases and V by 5 bases; bases with no gene match: 11. CDR1 and CDR2 from the germline V gene are SEHNR and FQNEAQ (reference sequence). The CDR3 reads CASSGRGRLKDGYTF. The CDR3, as DNA: TGTGCCAGCAGCGGCAGGGGGCGCTTAAAGGATGGCTACACCTTC.